A selection of T cell receptor beta chains follows, all from one sample in a study of T cells in Graves' hyperthyroidism and ophthalmopathy. One entry per CDR3 protein, called by TCRdb with MiXCR from the multiplex PCR reads. The table has about 360,000 distinct CDR3 sequences, around 13% seen once. The sample comprised blood. These receptor sequences come from a woman aged 18-30 years with Graves' hyperthyroidism. Each CDR3 is given with its conserved first and last residue. The order of the fields is J gene, V gene, CDR3 protein.

TRBJ1-1	TRBV28	CASSLTGSLHTEAFF
TRBJ1-2	TRBV18	CASSHSSGEGYTF
TRBJ2-1	TRBV7-9	CASSPERKQFF
TRBJ1-1	TRBV5-5	CASSLGVTGDTEAFF
TRBJ1-5	TRBV28	CASSLLQYSNQPQHF
TRBJ2-7	TRBV20-1	CSASPGPRYEQYF
TRBJ2-3	TRBV28	CASSVHQQGARDTQYF
TRBJ2-3	TRBV4-3	CASSQDRGADTQYF
TRBJ2-7	TRBV27	CASSPSSGDSHHEQYF
TRBJ2-7	TRBV28	CASSPSGTAFAEQYF
TRBJ1-2	TRBV6-1	CASTATGDYGYTF
TRBJ1-5	TRBV2	CATAPTQGPLNQPQHF
TRBJ2-5	TRBV20-1	CSASDRQGQETQYF
TRBJ2-2	TRBV24-1	CATRASLAGELFF
TRBJ2-3	TRBV12-3/TRBV12-4	CASRWTSGYSTDTQYF
TRBJ2-2	TRBV4-1	CTSSQVSCGRELFF
TRBJ2-7	TRBV5-6	CASSSSVYEQYF
TRBJ2-5	TRBV5-1	CASSSRGAAETQYF
TRBJ2-7	TRBV27	CASRSTSGKYEQYF
TRBJ2-2	TRBV7-3	CASSQNSGGNTGELFF
TRBJ2-7	TRBV4-1	CASSHESGFEQYF
TRBJ1-1	TRBV5-1	CASSLGGYRSTEAFF
TRBJ2-2	TRBV20-1	CSAPGTGNTGELFF
TRBJ2-7	TRBV4-2	CASSQDRVDSGTPFEQYF
TRBJ2-1	TRBV7-6	CASSLDGGGPNEQFF
TRBJ1-1	TRBV28	CASSFPGQGNTEAFF
TRBJ1-1	TRBV10-1	CAIQNLGQLTSERNTEAFF
TRBJ2-7	TRBV3-1	CASSHIRDEQYF
TRBJ2-2	TRBV11-3	CASSKGQGAAGELFF
TRBJ2-5	TRBV2	CASSEGTSAETQYF
TRBJ1-1	TRBV11-2	CASSLIRETEAFF
TRBJ2-1	TRBV2	CASSSGTRNEQFF
TRBJ2-7	TRBV20-1	CSASPGGAGSTEQYF
TRBJ1-6	TRBV7-2	CASSLRGARSPLHF
TRBJ2-1	TRBV15	CATSRGFRLGNEQFF
TRBJ2-7	TRBV6-1	CASTAGQGYVEQYF
TRBJ2-1	TRBV9	CASSSDWSSYNEQFF
TRBJ1-6	TRBV18	CASSPGRRQGLYNSPLHF
TRBJ1-3	TRBV7-9	CASSLGTALSGNTIYF
TRBJ2-5	TRBV7-2	CASSRLGRETQYF
TRBJ2-7	TRBV5-1	CASSPDGSAYEQYF
TRBJ1-1	TRBV19	CASKVLAGEDTEAFF
TRBJ1-1	TRBV4-2	CASSLQTGSTEAFF
TRBJ2-1	TRBV12-3/TRBV12-4	CASTNFSGGYNEQFF
TRBJ1-5	TRBV9	CASSSQGYQPQHF
TRBJ1-2	TRBV19	CASSLTSLDSFYGYTF
TRBJ1-1	TRBV20-1	CSARVRVIGPMNTEAFF
TRBJ2-7	TRBV15	CATSRDEYRDPPYEQYF
TRBJ1-1	TRBV2	CASNLQGPSRNTEAFF
TRBJ2-7	TRBV27	CASSPLGTGRKEQYF
TRBJ2-1	TRBV4-1	CASSRTSGDDNEQFF
TRBJ1-1	TRBV30	CAWKGGGQGGTEAFF
TRBJ1-2	TRBV4-1	CASSQGQGANYGYTF
TRBJ2-5	TRBV7-6	CASSLQVWTNTETQYF
TRBJ2-1	TRBV27	CASSLAPGYLRTYNEQFF
TRBJ2-1	TRBV6-2/TRBV6-3	CASSPSRGAYEQFF
TRBJ2-1	TRBV11-3	CASSLSPGRGSYNEQFF
TRBJ1-4	TRBV9	CASSPGVATSEKLFF
TRBJ1-2	TRBV7-2	CASSYYEPHEVAGYTF
TRBJ1-5	TRBV20-1	CSAPSGGLYQPQHF